A selection of T cell receptor beta chains follows, all from one sample in a study of T cell repertoires in cytomegalovirus infection. No antigens are known for them. MiXCR, applied by TCRdb to the reads, yields one record per CDR3 protein. The sample comprises some 57,000 distinct CDR3 sequences, more than 25% of which are singletons, and approximately 70% rests with the top ten. Sequencing was carried out using PBMCs, sequenced either directly or after in vitro stimulation (not recorded which). Every receptor here comes from a human donor in good health (CMV status not recorded). Some clones in this sample may be carry-over from other donors' samples. CDR3s include the opening cysteine and the closing phenylalanine or tryptophan. Fields, in order: clone size, V gene, J gene, D gene, CDR3 length, CDR3 protein, CDR3 DNA. The D gene is left open where the match is weak. Only some rows state a clone size, as once, few, many or a class for expanded clones.

few	TRBV12-3/TRBV12-4	TRBJ1-5	-	15	CASSLGTGPNQPQHF	TGTGCCAGCAGTTTAGGGACGGGACCCAATCAGCCCCAGCATTTT
-	TRBV29-1	TRBJ2-5	-	15	CSVLTPAGSRETQYF	TGCAGCGTCCTAACCCCTGCGGGCTCGAGGGAGACCCAGTACTTC
-	TRBV29-1	TRBJ2-7	TRBD2	14	CSVEIAGGIYEQYF	TGCAGCGTTGAAATAGCGGGAGGAATATACGAGCAGTACTTC
once	TRBV20-1	TRBJ2-1	-	15	CSANLEWWGINEQFF	TGCAGTGCTAATCTCGAATGGTGGGGGATCAATGAGCAGTTCTTC
few	TRBV6-1	TRBJ1-4	-	15	CASSEGAVTELKLFF	TGTGCCAGCAGTGAAGGGGCCGTGACGGAGCTAAAACTGTTTTTT
-	TRBV7-2	TRBJ2-2	-	15	CASGARDTNTGELFF	TGTGCCAGCGGCGCCCGGGACACGAACACCGGGGAGCTGTTTTTT
few	TRBV7-9	TRBJ1-1	-	14	CASSLSMMGTEAFF	TGTGCCAGCAGCTTAAGCATGATGGGGACTGAAGCTTTCTTT
-	TRBV12-3/TRBV12-4	TRBJ1-5	-	15	CASSSQGLLNQPQHF	TGTGCCAGCAGTTCACAGGGATTACTCAATCAGCCCCAGCATTTT
-	TRBV11-2	TRBJ2-1	-	15	CASSLAHSPYNDQFF	TGTGCCAGCAGCTTAGCCCACTCTCCTTACAATGATCAGTTCTTC
few	TRBV12-3/TRBV12-4	TRBJ1-5	TRBD1	14	CASSPDRVDQPQHF	TGTGCCAGCAGCCCCGACAGGGTGGACCAGCCCCAGCATTTT
many	TRBV7-8	TRBJ2-7	-	15	CASSPTGTQHDEQYF	TGTGCCAGCAGCCCGACTGGGACCCAACACGACGAGCAGTACTTC
few	TRBV7-9	TRBJ2-7	-	12	CASSLGAVEQYF	TGTGCCAGCAGCCTGGGGGCCGTCGAGCAGTACTTC
-	TRBV2	TRBJ1-4	-	15	CASSPEGPMGEKLFF	TGTGCCAGCAGTCCGGAGGGCCCCATGGGAGAAAAACTGTTTTTT
many	TRBV7-2	TRBJ2-3	-	15	CASSSTGGKADTQYF	TGTGCCAGCAGCTCGACTGGGGGGAAGGCAGATACGCAGTATTTT
-	TRBV10-3	TRBJ1-2	TRBD1	15	CAISDRRQGPYGYTF	TGTGCCATCAGTGATCGTCGACAGGGCCCCTATGGCTACACCTTC
-	TRBV19	TRBJ1-1	-	14	CASRQRRMNTEAFF	TGTGCCAGTAGACAGAGACGGATGAACACTGAAGCTTTCTTT
few	TRBV7-9	TRBJ1-2	-	12	CASLDGNYGYTF	TGTGCCAGTCTTGACGGGAACTATGGCTACACCTTC
-	TRBV24-1	TRBJ2-3	TRBD2	20	CATRDFGGRTSCNDPDSQYF	TGTGCCACCAGGGATTTTGGTGGTAGGACTAGCTGTAACGATCCAGATTCGCAGTATTTT
few	TRBV6-6	TRBJ2-4	-	10	CASRQDIQYF	TGTGCCAGCAGACAGGACATTCAGTACTTC
-	TRBV7-6	TRBJ1-5	-	14	CASSWGVGVQPQHF	TGTGCCAGCAGCTGGGGGGTCGGAGTTCAGCCCCAGCATTTT
-	TRBV10-3	TRBJ1-2	-	13	CAISAIPHYGYTF	TGTGCCATCAGTGCGATTCCCCACTATGGCTACACCTTC
many	TRBV12-3/TRBV12-4	TRBJ1-1	-	15	CASSFETVMNTEAFF	TGTGCCAGCAGTTTTGAGACAGTCATGAACACTGAAGCTTTCTTT
-	TRBV7-9	TRBJ2-5	TRBD1	13	CASSRDSLTAQYF	TGTGCCAGCAGCCGGGACAGCCTAACGGCCCAGTACTTC
-	TRBV6-6	TRBJ1-5	-	12	CASSYSGQPQHF	TGTGCCAGCAGTTACTCAGGTCAGCCCCAGCATTTT
many	TRBV29-1	TRBJ2-1	-	16	CSVVYGNEIFYNEQFF	TGCAGCGTTGTATATGGGAACGAGATTTTCTACAATGAGCAGTTCTTC
-	TRBV7-8	TRBJ2-1	TRBD2	14	CASSLLAGTNEQFF	TGTGCCAGCAGCTTACTAGCGGGGACCAATGAGCAGTTCTTC
few	TRBV6-2/TRBV6-3	TRBJ1-5	-	13	CASSRGPGQPQHF	TGTGCCAGCAGTAGAGGACCTGGTCAGCCCCAGCATTTT
few	TRBV19	TRBJ1-2	TRBD1	13	CASSPRQGPRHTF	TGTGCCAGTAGTCCCCGACAGGGACCAAGACACACCTTC
-	TRBV20-1	TRBJ2-5	-	11	CSALDVETQYF	TGCAGTGCTTTGGACGTGGAGACCCAGTACTTC
few	TRBV7-2	TRBJ1-1	-	14	CASSLRLSDTEAFF	TGTGCCAGCAGCTTGCGTCTCTCGGACACTGAAGCTTTCTTT
-	TRBV6-5	TRBJ2-5	TRBD2	17	CASSYTSGTSTRLTQYF	TGTGCCAGCAGTTACACCTCTGGGACTAGTACTCGGTTGACCCAGTACTTC
-	TRBV18	TRBJ1-2	-	21	CASSLYGRPEAVVGEDYGYTF	TGTGCCAGCTCACTGTACGGTCGGCCAGAAGCGGTTGTAGGGGAGGACTATGGCTACACCTTC
-	TRBV29-1	TRBJ1-3	-	14	CSAVLLGAGNTIYF	TGCAGCGCCGTACTTTTGGGGGCTGGAAACACCATATATTTT
-	TRBV20-1	TRBJ2-7	-	11	CSALGRTEQYF	TGCAGTGCCTTGGGTAGAACCGAGCAGTACTTC
few	TRBV11-2	TRBJ2-1	-	13	CASRMLSYNEQFF	TGTGCCAGCAGGATGCTCTCCTACAATGAGCAGTTCTTC
-	TRBV7-2	TRBJ2-7	TRBD1	15	CASSLRDSAGYEQYF	TGTGCCAGCAGCTTAAGGGACAGCGCCGGGTACGAGCAGTACTTC
few	TRBV7-4	TRBJ1-1	TRBD1	17	CASSAQSGQAGLTEAFF	TGTGCCAGCAGCGCACAGTCCGGACAGGCTGGTCTCACTGAAGCTTTCTTT